The present T cell receptor beta chain was sequenced within a study of T cell responses to AZD1222 COVID-19 vaccine. The table came from immunoSEQ multiplex PCR; TCRdb's copy has only in-frame clones and leaves some out. Of over 60,000 clones listed, 60% to 85% are singletons. Study conclusions and caveats: Donors skewed white British and female; clonal diversity was possibly underestimated. Mapped onto spike, vaccine-associated CD4 TCRs spanned it and were dominant at 160-218 and 743-854. Seropositive AZD1222 recipients at baseline numbered only 6 or 7. All repertoire sampling was performed exclusively after the peak T cell response.

This clone was found many times. The antigen remains unidentified. The receptor's source is an adult in good health. This specimen was peripheral blood, taken on day 0 of MenACWY control vaccination.

The CDR3 loop reads CAISRGQGDDDGYTF. As DNA, the CDR3 is TGTGCCATCAGTAGGGGACAGGGGGATGACGATGGCTACACCTTC. The chain combines TRBV10-3 with TRBJ1-2; TRBD1 agrees at 11 bases. From germline, CDR1 is ENHRY and CDR2 SYGVKD. V dropped 5 bases and J dropped 6; count of bases not matched to a gene: 8. CDR3 length equals 15 residues.